This T cell receptor beta chain was identified in a study of technical replicates of blood from a few donors. Clones were read by immunoSEQ multiplex PCR, and TCRdb kept only the in-frame ones, dropping some. The sample consists of 40,000 to 55,000 clones, roughly 95% of them appearing once. CDR3 length: 14 residues. The V and J ends lost 3 bases and 4 bases respectively, with 12 bases between them. Germline assignment: CDR1 LNHDA and CDR2 SQIVND (reference sequence). This clonotype originated in a human donor in good health. V gene TRBV19 combines with J gene TRBJ2-5; D gene ambiguous. Sequencing was performed on T cells isolated from PBMCs. This CDR3 reads CASSIGAVAETQYF. CDR3 sequence (DNA): TGTGCCAGTAGTATCGGCGCGGTTGCAGAGACCCAGTACTTC.